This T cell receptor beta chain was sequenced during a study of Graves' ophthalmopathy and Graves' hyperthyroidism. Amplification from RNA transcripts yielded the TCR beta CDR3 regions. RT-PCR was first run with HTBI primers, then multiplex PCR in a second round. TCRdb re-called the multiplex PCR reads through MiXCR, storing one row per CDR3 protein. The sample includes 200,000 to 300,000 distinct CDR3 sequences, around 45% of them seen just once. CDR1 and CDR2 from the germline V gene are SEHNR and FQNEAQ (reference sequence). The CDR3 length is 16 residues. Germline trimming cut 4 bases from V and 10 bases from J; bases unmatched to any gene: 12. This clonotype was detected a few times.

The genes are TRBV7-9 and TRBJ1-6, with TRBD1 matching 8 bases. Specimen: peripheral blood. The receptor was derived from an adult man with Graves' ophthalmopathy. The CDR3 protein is CASSYTTQGARSPLHF. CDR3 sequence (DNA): TGTGCCAGCAGCTACACAACCCAGGGGGCAAGGTCACCCCTCCACTTT.